This T cell receptor beta chain emerged from a study of beta chain features in type 1 diabetes. Study at large: The number of sorted cells examined across all samples was some 99,000,000. Study-wide points: Patients and controls would share equally any PCR tilt toward shorter templates.

Each of the sorted populations had a purity greater than 95%. Every bit of the isolated RNA underwent reverse transcription, so sequencing read expressed TCRB transcripts. Assay used: immunoSEQ multiplex PCR; TCRdb lists only in-frame clones, some missing. The sample yields roughly 180,000 clones, about an eighth seen once. The CDR3 is made up of 16 amino acids. Trimming cost V 2 bases and J 7 bases, with 20 bases left between them. The germline CDR1 and CDR2 sequences are SEHNR and FQNEAQ (reference sequence). This clone was seen more than once but under ten times. Its antigen is as yet unknown. The receptor was derived from a woman under 30 in good health. Sequencing was carried out using central memory CD4+ T cells from blood. The rearrangement links TRBV7-9 to TRBJ2-5, with D maybe TRBD2 (6 bases). CDR3 amino acids: CASSLSPRTTEGTQYF. CDR3 nucleotide sequence: TGTGCCAGCAGCTTAAGTCCCCGGACCACGGAGGGGACCCAGTACTTC.